What follows are 5 T cell receptor beta chains derived from one specimen sequenced in a study of cytomegalovirus exposure and HLA in healthy donors. This PCR relied on a set of 60 Vbeta primers and 13 Jbeta primers. Clones were read by immunoSEQ multiplex PCR, and TCRdb kept only the in-frame ones, dropping some. The sample includes 55,000 to 75,000 clones, 80% to 90% of them seen just once. The specimen sequenced was PBMCs. These receptors were obtained from a man between 18 and 29 years old in good health and CMV-seronegative.

This clone appeared a single time. This chain connects TRBV10-2 to TRBJ2-7; 12 bases align to TRBD1. The germline CDR1 and CDR2 sequences are WSHSY and SAAADI. CDR3 length: 13 residues. V dropped 9 bases and J dropped 6; count of bases not matched to a gene: 6. The CDR3 protein is CARKGQGAGEQYF. The CDR3 nucleotides are TGCGCCAGGAAGGGACAGGGGGCCGGCGAGCAGTACTTC.

This rearrangement joins TRBV7-9 to TRBJ2-5; possible D gene TRBD1, 7 bases. The germline V gene has CDR1 SEHNR and CDR2 FQNEAQ (reference sequence). The CDR3 consists of 16 residues. Trimming removed 2 bases at V and 3 bases at J, with 16 bases between. Here the CDR3 reads CASSLISPGGKETQYF. Here the CDR3 DNA reads TGTGCCAGCAGCTTAATCTCCCCAGGGGGGAAAGAGACCCAGTACTTC. Supplemented by reference TRBV7-9 and TRBJ2-5, the full variable domain reads DTGVSQNPRHKITKRGQNVTFRCDPISEHNRLYWYRQTLGQGPEFLTYFQNEAQLEKSRLLSDRFSAERPKGSFSTLEIQRTEQGDSAMYLCASSLISPGGKETQYFGPGTRLLVL.

This rearrangement joins TRBV30 to TRBJ1-2; no reliable D call. Germline-derived CDR1 and CDR2 are GTSNPN and SVGIG (reference sequence). V was trimmed by 8 bases and J by 7 bases, leaving 11 bases between them. CDR3 length: 10 amino acids. CDR3 in DNA: TGTGCCACTGGGCCCCTTGGCTACACCTTC. It yields the protein CATGPLGYTF.

This clone was recorded once. This chain joins TRBV5-1 and TRBJ1-1; 10 bases are a match to TRBD1. Germline values: CDR1 SGHRS, CDR2 YFSETQ. This CDR3 region has 16 residues. Trimming cost V 0 bases and J 11 bases; bases outside gene matches: 13. In DNA, the CDR3 is TGCGCCAGCAGCTTGGACGCCGGGACAGGGGCCCAGCAGGCTTTCTTT. Its translation is CASSLDAGTGAQQAFF.

The rearrangement uses TRBV9 and TRBJ2-3; 7 nucleotides line up with TRBD2. Trimming at V came to 4 bases and at J to 5 bases, leaving 10 bases not matched to a gene. The CDR3 totals 15 residues. Germline values: CDR1 SGDLS, CDR2 YYNGEE. The DNA of the CDR3 is TGTGCCAGCAGCCCCCCAGGCGGGAGCGGAGATACGCAGTATTTT. This encodes CASSPPGGSGDTQYF.